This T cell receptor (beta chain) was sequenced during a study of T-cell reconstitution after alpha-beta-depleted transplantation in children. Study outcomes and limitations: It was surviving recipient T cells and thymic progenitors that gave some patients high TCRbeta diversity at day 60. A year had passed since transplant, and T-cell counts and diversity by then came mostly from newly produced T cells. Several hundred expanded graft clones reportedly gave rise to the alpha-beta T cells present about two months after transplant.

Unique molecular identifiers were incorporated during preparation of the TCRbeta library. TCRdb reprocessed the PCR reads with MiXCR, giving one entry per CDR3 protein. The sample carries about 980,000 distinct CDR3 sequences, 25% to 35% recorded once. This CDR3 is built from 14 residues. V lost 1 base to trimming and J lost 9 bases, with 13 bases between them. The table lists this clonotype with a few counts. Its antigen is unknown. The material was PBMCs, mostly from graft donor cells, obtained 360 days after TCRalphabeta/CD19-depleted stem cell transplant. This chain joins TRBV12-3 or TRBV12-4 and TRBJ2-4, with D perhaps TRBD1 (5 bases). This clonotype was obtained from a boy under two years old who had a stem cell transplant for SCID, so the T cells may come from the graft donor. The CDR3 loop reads CASSLGSGYSIQYF. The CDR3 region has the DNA TGTGCCAGCAGTTTAGGGTCAGGGTACAGCATTCAGTACTTC.